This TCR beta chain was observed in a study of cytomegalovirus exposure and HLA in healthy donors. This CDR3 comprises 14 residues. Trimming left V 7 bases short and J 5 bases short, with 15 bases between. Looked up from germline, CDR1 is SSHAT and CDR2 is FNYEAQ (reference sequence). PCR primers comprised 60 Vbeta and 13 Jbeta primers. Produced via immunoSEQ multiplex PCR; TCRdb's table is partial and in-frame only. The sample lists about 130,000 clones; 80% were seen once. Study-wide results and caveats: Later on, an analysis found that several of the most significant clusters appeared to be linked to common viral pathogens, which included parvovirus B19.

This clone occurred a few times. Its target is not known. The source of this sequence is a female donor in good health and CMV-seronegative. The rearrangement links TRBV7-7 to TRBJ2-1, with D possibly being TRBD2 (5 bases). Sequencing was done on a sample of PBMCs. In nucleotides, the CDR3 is TGTGCCAGCACCCTTATCGAGGGTAACAATGAGCAGTTCTTC. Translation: CASTLIEGNNEQFF. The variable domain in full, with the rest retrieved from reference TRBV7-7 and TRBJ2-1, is GAGVSQSPRYKVTKRGQDVTLRCDPISSHATLYWYQQALGQGPEFLTYFNYEAQPDKSGLPSDRFSAERPEGSISTLTIQRTEQRDSAMYRCASTLIEGNNEQFFGPGTRLTVL.